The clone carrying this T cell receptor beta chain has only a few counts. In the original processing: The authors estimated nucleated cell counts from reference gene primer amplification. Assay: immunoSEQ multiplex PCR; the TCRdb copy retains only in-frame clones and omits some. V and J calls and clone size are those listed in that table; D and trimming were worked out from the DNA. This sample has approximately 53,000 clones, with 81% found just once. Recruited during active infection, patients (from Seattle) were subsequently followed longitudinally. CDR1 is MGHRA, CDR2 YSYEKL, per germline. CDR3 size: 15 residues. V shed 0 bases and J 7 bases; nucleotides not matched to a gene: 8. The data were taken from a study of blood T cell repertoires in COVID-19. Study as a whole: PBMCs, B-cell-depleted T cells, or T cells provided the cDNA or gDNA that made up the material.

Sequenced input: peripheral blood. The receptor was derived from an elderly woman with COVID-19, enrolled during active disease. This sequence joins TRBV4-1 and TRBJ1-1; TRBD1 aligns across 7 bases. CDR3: CASSQDPTGNNEAFF. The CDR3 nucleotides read TGCGCCAGCAGCCAAGACCCGACAGGGAATAATGAAGCTTTCTTT.